Following are 20 T cell receptor beta chains from one sample sequenced in a study of T cell repertoires in cytomegalovirus infection. TCRdb processed the reads anew with MiXCR; each CDR3 protein has one entry. Of more than 150,000 distinct CDR3 sequences detected, approximately 30% appear once; the ten largest clones hold approximately 30%. The sample comprised PBMCs. These receptors all stem from a human donor in good health (CMV status not recorded). Some clones in this sample may be carry-over from other donors' samples.

There are a few counts of this clonotype. This chain connects TRBV3-1 to TRBJ2-5; 12 nucleotides match TRBD2. Germline values: CDR1 LGHDT, CDR2 YNNKEL (reference sequence). This CDR3 spans 18 amino acids. Trimming cost V 4 bases and J 3 bases; bases outside gene matches: 12. CDR3 bases: TGTGCCAGCAGCCTACGACTAGCGGGGGCCGGGAGAAAAGAGACCCAGTACTTC. Translated, it gives CASSLRLAGAGRKETQYF.

The chain recombines TRBV30 with TRBJ1-1, with no clear D. Trimming took off 1 base at V and 5 bases at J, with 11 bases between the two ends. Germline CDR1 is GTSNPN and CDR2 is SVGIG (reference sequence). The CDR3 length is 13 residues. The CDR3 region is CAWSAGGGTEAFF. For the CDR3, the DNA is TGTGCCTGGAGTGCGGGAGGAGGAACTGAAGCTTTCTTT. Full variable domain (outside the CDR3, taken from reference TRBV30 and TRBJ1-1): SQTIHQWPATLVQPVGSPLSLECTVEGTSNPNLYWYRQAAGRGLQLLFYSVGIGQISSEVPQNLSASRPQDRQFILSSKKLLLSDSGFYLCAWSAGGGTEAFFGQGTRLTVV.

The chain carries TRBV2 and TRBJ1-3, with a possible D match to TRBD1 (5 bases). The CDR3 runs to 13 residues. Germline V gene data show CDR1 as SNHLY and CDR2 as FYNNEI. Deletions cut 6 bases from V and 0 bases from J, with 6 bases between. CDR3 coding DNA: TGTGCCAGCAGACAGGTCTCTGGAAACACCATATATTTT. Translation gives CASRQVSGNTIYF.

The genes are TRBV7-2 and TRBJ2-7; TRBD1 agrees at 8 bases. The CDR3 runs 14 residues. The V segment lost 4 bases and the J segment 3 bases; nucleotides outside the gene matches: 5. CDR1 and CDR2 (germline): SGHTA, FQGNSA. The CDR3 spells CASSSRQGNYEQYF. Here the CDR3 DNA reads TGTGCCAGCAGCTCTCGACAGGGGAACTACGAGCAGTACTTC.

This clonotype was seen at least ten times. The chain is built from TRBV7-8 and TRBJ1-2; 7 bases fit TRBD1. V shed 4 bases, J shed 2 bases, and the junction held 16 bases outside the gene matches. Germline CDR1 SGHVS, CDR2 FQNEAQ. CDR3 size: 18 residues. CDR3 in amino acids: CASSSLYRDRVVNYGYTF. DNA for the CDR3: TGTGCCAGCAGCTCCCTTTATCGAGACAGGGTTGTCAACTATGGCTACACCTTC.

This clonotype was found a few times. The V call is TRBV12-5, the J call TRBJ2-3; 9 nucleotides line up with TRBD1. The CDR3 consists of 15 residues. V shed 7 bases and J 3 bases; nucleotides not matched to a gene: 8. Looked up from germline, CDR1 is LGHNT and CDR2 is FRNRAP. CDR3 coding DNA: TGTGCTAGTGCCCGTCCGGGGACAGGGACAGATACGCAGTATTTT. Its protein is CASARPGTGTDTQYF.

The chain uses TRBV2 and TRBJ1-2; 10 nucleotides agree with TRBD1. The CDR3 covers 13 residues. CDR1 and CDR2 from the germline V gene are SNHLY and FYNNEI. The ends lost 5 bases at V and 6 bases at J; junction bases unmatched: 3. The CDR3 DNA reads TGTGCCAGCAGTTTGACAGGGGGCGATGGCTACACCTTC. It specifies CASSLTGGDGYTF.

V gene TRBV15 combines with J gene TRBJ2-3; a possible D gene is TRBD2 (6 bases). Trimming shortened V by 5 bases and J by 5 bases, and 17 bases separated the two germline ends. The CDR3 spans 15 residues. Germline loops: CDR1 LNHNV, CDR2 YYDKDF (reference sequence). This CDR3 is CATSFRRFGGDTQYF. CDR3 nucleotides: TGTGCCACCAGCTTCCGTCGGTTCGGGGGAGATACGCAGTATTTT.

The sample holds many counts of this clonotype. This chain uses TRBV7-2 with TRBJ1-2; TRBD1 agrees at 10 bases. The CDR3 consists of 15 residues. Germline values: CDR1 SGHTA, CDR2 FQGNSA. V lost 5 bases and J lost 5; bases outside the gene matches: 8. CDR3 bases: TGTGCCAGCAGCCCCTCGACAGGGGGCAAGTATGGCTACACCTTC. Translated: CASSPSTGGKYGYTF.

This clonotype was picked up a small number of times. This chain links TRBV20-1 with TRBJ1-6; D uncertain. The CDR3 has 14 residues. Trimming removed 1 base at V and 8 bases at J, with 12 bases between. Looked up from germline, CDR1 is DFQATT and CDR2 is SNEGSKA (reference sequence). CDR3 loop: CSARGQALYSPLHF. As DNA, the CDR3 is TGCAGTGCTAGAGGCCAGGCTTTATATTCACCCCTCCACTTT.

The V and J genes are TRBV15 and TRBJ1-2; possibly TRBD1 for D (5 bases). This CDR3 contains 16 residues. The V end lost 0 bases, the J end lost 7 bases, and 18 bases lay between the germline ends. CDR1 and CDR2 (germline): LNHNV, YYDKDF (reference sequence). The CDR3 sequence is CATSREIRDLWGGYTF. The CDR3 nucleotides are TGTGCCACCAGCAGAGAGATTCGGGACCTTTGGGGTGGCTACACCTTC.

This clonotype was seen ten or more times. The chain has TRBV6-5 and TRBJ1-4; D is perhaps TRBD1 (6 bases). There are 17 residues in the CDR3. The V end lost 2 bases, the J end lost 3 bases, and 16 bases lay between the germline ends. The germline V gene encodes CDR1 MNHEY and CDR2 SVGAGI. CDR3 in DNA: TGTGCCAGCAGTTACCGCATACCGGGACACCCTAATGAAAAACTGTTTTTT. It codes for CASSYRIPGHPNEKLFF.

The chain carries TRBV6-6 and TRBJ2-7; D is perhaps TRBD2 (6 bases). V dropped 0 bases and J dropped 0 bases, with 12 bases sitting between them. This CDR3 is built from 16 residues. CDR1 is MNHNY, CDR2 SVGAGI, per germline (reference sequence). CDR3 in amino acids: CASSYSGGTSSYEQYF. The CDR3 nucleotides are TGTGCCAGCAGTTACTCCGGCGGGACGTCCTCCTACGAGCAGTACTTC.

This rearrangement joins TRBV27 to TRBJ2-1; a possible D gene is TRBD1 (6 bases). This CDR3 spans 13 amino acids. CDR1 and CDR2 from the germline V gene are MNHEY and SMNVEV (reference sequence). V was clipped by 2 bases and J by 13 bases, with 15 bases between them. CDR3 sequence: CASSLDRSPVQFF. The DNA for the CDR3 is TGTGCCAGCAGTTTAGACAGGTCCCCGGTTCAGTTCTTC.

This chain links TRBV6-6 with TRBJ1-5, with 8 bases matching TRBD1. Losses at the gene ends were 7 bases for V and 5 bases for J; bases not matched to a gene: 7. The CDR3 contains 14 residues. Germline CDR1 and CDR2: MNHNY and SVGAGI (reference sequence). The CDR3 is CASNKQGVDQPQHF. In DNA, the CDR3 is TGTGCCAGCAATAAACAGGGGGTGGATCAGCCCCAGCATTTT.

The chain is built from TRBV12-3 or TRBV12-4 and TRBJ2-6; the D call may be TRBD1 or TRBD2 (5 bases each). Trimming pared 3 bases from V and 0 bases from J, leaving 9 bases between. There are 16 residues in the CDR3. The DNA for the CDR3 is TGTGCCAGCAGTTTCTCAGGGAGCTCTGGGGCCAACGTCCTGACTTTC. Amino acids: CASSFSGSSGANVLTF.

V and J are TRBV19 and TRBJ2-2, with 11 nucleotides matching TRBD1. CDR3 length: 16 residues. J gave up 2 bases and V 4 bases, and 3 bases lay outside the gene matches. Germline CDR1 is LNHDA and CDR2 is SQIVND (reference sequence). The CDR3 loop is CASSRGQGANTGELFF. The DNA of the CDR3 is TGTGCCAGTAGTAGAGGACAGGGGGCCAACACCGGGGAGCTGTTTTTT. The full variable domain, its missing parts supplied by reference TRBV19 and TRBJ2-2, is DGGITQSPKYLFRKEGQNVTLSCEQNLNHDAMYWYRQDPGQGLRLIYYSQIVNDFQKGDIAEGYSVSREKKESFPLTVTSAQKNPTAFYLCASSRGQGANTGELFFGEGSRLTVL.

The sample holds a few counts of this clonotype. The V call is TRBV6-2 or TRBV6-3, the J call TRBJ1-4; D unclear. The CDR3 is 19 residues long. V was shortened by 0 bases and J by 0 bases, with 17 bases between the two germline ends. Germline V gene sequence: CDR1 MNHEY, CDR2 SVGEGT. The CDR3 nucleotides are TGTGCCAGCAGTTACTCTTCGGACGGCTCACCCGCAACTAATGAAAAACTGTTTTTT. Protein sequence: CASSYSSDGSPATNEKLFF.

A few counts support this clonotype. The gene calls are TRBV6-1 and TRBJ2-7; D is tentatively TRBD1 or TRBD2 (5 bases each). Per germline, CDR1 MNHNS and CDR2 SASEGT. V shed 5 bases and J shed 6 bases, with 20 bases lying between them. This CDR3 is 15 amino acids long. In DNA, the CDR3 is TGTGCCAGCAGTTACCGGTCCAAGGGACGAGGCGAGCAGTACTTC. This gives the protein CASSYRSKGRGEQYF.

The rearrangement links TRBV5-1 to TRBJ2-3, with 15 bases lining up with TRBD2. Germline assignment: CDR1 SGHRS and CDR2 YFSETQ. The CDR3 loop spans 17 amino acids. The V segment lost 3 bases and the J segment 3 bases; nucleotides outside the gene matches: 5. The CDR3 is CASSSSGTSGGTDTQYF. CDR3 nucleotides: TGCGCCAGCAGCTCTTCCGGGACTAGCGGGGGGACAGATACGCAGTATTTT.